This T cell receptor beta chain was found in a study of tumor and adjacent non-tumor tissue in lung cancer. V gave up 0 bases and J gave up 5 bases, with 8 bases separating them. This CDR3 has 14 residues. Germline V gene sequence: CDR1 MNHNY, CDR2 SVGAGI (reference sequence). The template was RNA from unsorted bulk tissue. The normal lung tissue was taken more than 3 cm from the tumor edge. A modified ARM-PCR protocol with three rounds of nested PCR amplified TCRbeta. TCRdb re-analysed the multiplex PCR reads in MiXCR, keeping a single row per CDR3 protein. The data show tens of thousands of distinct CDR3 sequences, less than 75% seen once.

This chain joins TRBV6-6 and TRBJ2-1; D ambiguous. The sequence was collected from a woman aged 45-65 years with non-small cell lung cancer. Sequences were obtained from distant non-tumor lung tissue. CDR3 sequence: CASSYSWQNNEQFF. CDR3 in DNA: TGTGCCAGCAGTTACTCTTGGCAGAACAATGAGCAGTTCTTC.